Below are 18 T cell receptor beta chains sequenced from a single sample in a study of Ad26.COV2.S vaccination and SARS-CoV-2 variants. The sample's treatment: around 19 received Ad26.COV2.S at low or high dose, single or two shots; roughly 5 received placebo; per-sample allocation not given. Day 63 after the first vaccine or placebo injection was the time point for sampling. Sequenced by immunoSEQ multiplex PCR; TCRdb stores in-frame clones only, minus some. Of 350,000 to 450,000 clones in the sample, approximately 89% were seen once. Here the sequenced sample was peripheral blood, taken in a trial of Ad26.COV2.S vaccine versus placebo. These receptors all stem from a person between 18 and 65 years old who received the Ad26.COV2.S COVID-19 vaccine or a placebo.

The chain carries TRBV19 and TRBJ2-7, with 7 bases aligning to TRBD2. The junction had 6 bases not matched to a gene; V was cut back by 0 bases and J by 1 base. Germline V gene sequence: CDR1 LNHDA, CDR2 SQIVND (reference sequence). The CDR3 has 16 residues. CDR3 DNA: TGTGCCAGTAGTATAGATGGGGCTAGCGGTTCCTACGAGCAGTACTTC. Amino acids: CASSIDGASGSYEQYF.

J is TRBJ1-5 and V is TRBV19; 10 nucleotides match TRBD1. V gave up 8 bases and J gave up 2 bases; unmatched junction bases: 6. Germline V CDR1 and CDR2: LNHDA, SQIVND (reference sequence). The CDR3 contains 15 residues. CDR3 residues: CASHLTGGGNQPQHF. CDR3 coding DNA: TGTGCCAGTCATTTGACAGGGGGCGGCAATCAGCCCCAGCATTTT.

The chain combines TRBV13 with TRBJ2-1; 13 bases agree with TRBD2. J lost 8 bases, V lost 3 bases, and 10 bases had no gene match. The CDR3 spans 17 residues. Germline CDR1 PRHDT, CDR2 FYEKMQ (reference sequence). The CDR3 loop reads CASSLGGLAGVGDEQFF. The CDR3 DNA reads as TGTGCCAGCAGCTTGGGTGGACTAGCGGGAGTGGGAGATGAGCAGTTCTTC.

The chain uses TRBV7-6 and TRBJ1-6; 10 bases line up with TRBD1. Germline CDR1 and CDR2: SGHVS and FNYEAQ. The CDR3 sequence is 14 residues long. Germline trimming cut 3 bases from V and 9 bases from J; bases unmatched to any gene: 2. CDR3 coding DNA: TGTGCCAGCAGCTTGACAGGGGGCGCTTCACCCCTCCACTTT. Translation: CASSLTGGASPLHF.

In DNA, the CDR3 is TGTGCCAGCAGCTTAAGTTCAAGAGGCTATGGCTACACCTTC. Encoded protein: CASSLSSRGYGYTF. V usage is TRBV11-2 and J usage is TRBJ1-2; D not resolved. This CDR3 comprises 14 residues. Looked up from germline, CDR1 is SGHAT and CDR2 is FQNNGV. V was trimmed by 2 bases and J by 4 bases, leaving 11 bases between them.

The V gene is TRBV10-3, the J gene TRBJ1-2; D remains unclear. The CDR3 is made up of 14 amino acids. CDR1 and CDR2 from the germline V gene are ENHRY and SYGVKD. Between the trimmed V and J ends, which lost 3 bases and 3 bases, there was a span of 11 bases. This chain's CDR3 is CAISDLRFHYGYTF. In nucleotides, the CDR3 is TGTGCCATCAGTGACTTGAGATTTCACTATGGCTACACCTTC.

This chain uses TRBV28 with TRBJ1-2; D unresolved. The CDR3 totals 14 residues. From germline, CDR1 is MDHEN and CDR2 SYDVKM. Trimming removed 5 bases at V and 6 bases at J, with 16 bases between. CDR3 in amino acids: CASSTPRKLHGYTF. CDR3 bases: TGTGCCAGCAGTACCCCGCGGAAATTACATGGCTACACCTTC.

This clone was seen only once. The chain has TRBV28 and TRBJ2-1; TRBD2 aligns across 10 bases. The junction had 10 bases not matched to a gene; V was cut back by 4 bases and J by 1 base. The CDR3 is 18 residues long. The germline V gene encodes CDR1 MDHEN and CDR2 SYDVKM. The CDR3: CASSSQWLAGASYNEQFF. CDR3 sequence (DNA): TGTGCCAGCAGTTCCCAATGGCTAGCGGGAGCATCCTACAATGAGCAGTTCTTC.

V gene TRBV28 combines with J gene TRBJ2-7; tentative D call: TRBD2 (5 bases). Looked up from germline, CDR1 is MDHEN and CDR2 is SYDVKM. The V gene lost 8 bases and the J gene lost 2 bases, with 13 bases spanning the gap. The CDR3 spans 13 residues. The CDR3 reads CASLQRTPYEQYF. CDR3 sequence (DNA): TGTGCCAGCTTACAGCGGACCCCCTACGAGCAGTACTTC.

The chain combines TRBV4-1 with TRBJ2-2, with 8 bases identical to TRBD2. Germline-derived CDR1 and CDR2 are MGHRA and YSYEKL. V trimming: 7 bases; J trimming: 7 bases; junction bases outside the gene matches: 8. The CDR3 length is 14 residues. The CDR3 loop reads CASKTAGGGGELFF. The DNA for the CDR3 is TGCGCCAGCAAAACCGCGGGAGGAGGCGGGGAGCTGTTTTTT.

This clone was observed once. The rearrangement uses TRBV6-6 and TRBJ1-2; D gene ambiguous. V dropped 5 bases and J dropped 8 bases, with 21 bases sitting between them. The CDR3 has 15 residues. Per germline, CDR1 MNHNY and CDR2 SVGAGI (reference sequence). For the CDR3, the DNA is TGTGCCAGCAGTCCCTCTCCCCGAGCGGCGGGAGGCTACACCTTC. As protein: CASSPSPRAAGGYTF.

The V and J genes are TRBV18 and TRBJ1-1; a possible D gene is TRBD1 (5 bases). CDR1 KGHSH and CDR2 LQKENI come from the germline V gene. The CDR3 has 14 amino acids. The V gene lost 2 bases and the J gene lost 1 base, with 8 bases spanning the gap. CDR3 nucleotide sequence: TGTGCCAGCTCACCAGTCGGGGGGAACACTGAAGCTTTCTTT. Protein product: CASSPVGGNTEAFF.

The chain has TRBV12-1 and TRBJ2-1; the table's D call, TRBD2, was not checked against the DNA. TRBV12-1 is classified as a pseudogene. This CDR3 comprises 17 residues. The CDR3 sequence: CASSSKGVDNSYNEQFF. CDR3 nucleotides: TGTGCCAGCAGCTCTAAGGGAGTCGATAACTCCTACAATGAGCAGTTCTTC.

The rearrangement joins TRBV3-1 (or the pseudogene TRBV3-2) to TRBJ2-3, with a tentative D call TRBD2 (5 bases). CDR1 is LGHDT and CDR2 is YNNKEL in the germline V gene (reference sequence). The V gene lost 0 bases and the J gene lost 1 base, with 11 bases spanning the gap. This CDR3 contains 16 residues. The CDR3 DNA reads TGTGCCAGCAGCCAAGATGGGCGGGCCGGCACAGATACGCAGTATTTT. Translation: CASSQDGRAGTDTQYF.

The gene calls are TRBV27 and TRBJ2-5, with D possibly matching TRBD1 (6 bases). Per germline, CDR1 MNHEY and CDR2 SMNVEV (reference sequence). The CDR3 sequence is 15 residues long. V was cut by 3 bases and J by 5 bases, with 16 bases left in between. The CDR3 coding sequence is TGTGCCAGCAGTTTGTTGGGTGCAGGGGAGGAGACCCAGTACTTC. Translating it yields CASSLLGAGEETQYF.

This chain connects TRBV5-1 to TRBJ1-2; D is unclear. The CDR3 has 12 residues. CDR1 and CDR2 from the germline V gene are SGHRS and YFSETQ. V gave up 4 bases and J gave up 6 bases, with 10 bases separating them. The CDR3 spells CASSTDGHGYTF. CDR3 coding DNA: TGCGCCAGCAGCACGGACGGTCATGGCTACACCTTC.

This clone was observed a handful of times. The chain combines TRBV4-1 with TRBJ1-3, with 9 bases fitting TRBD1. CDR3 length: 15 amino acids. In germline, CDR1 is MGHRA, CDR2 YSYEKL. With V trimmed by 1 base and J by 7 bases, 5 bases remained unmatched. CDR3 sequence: CASSQGDRVMNTIYF. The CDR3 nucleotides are TGCGCCAGCAGCCAAGGGGACAGGGTCATGAACACCATATATTTT.

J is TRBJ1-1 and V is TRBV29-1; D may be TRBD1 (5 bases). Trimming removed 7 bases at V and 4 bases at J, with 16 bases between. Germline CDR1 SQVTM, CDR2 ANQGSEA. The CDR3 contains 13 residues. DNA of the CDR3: TGCAGCGCCCTCCGGCAGGGTAGCACTGAAGCTTTCTTT. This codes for CSALRQGSTEAFF.